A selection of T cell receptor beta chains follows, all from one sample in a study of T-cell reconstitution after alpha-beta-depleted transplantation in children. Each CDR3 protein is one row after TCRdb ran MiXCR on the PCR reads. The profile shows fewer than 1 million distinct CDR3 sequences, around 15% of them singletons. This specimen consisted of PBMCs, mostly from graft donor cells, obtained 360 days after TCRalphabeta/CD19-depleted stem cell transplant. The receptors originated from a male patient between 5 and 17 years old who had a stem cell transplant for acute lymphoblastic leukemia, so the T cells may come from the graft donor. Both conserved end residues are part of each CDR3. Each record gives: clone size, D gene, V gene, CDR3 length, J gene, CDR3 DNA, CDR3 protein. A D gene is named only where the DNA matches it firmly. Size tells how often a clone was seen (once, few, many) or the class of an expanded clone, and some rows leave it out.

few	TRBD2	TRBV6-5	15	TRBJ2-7	TGTGCCAGCAGTTACTTTGGACTAGCGGTTTACGAGCAGTACTTC	CASSYFGLAVYEQYF
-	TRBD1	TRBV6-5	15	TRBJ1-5	TGTGCCAGCAGTTACTCAGGACAGGGGGGCTGGCCCCAGCATTTT	CASSYSGQGGWPQHF
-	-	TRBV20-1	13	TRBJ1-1	TGCAGTGCCCCCCGAGAGGAAGGGACTGAAGCTTTCTTT	CSAPREEGTEAFF
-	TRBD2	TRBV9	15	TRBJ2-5	TGTGCCAGCAGCGTAGGCGGGGGGCCATCAGAGACCCAGTACTTC	CASSVGGGPSETQYF
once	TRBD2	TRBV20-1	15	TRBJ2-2	TGCAGTGCTCCTAGCGGGAAAGGGAACACCGGGGAGCTGTTTTTT	CSAPSGKGNTGELFF
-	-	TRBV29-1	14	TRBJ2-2	TGCAGCGTTGAAGAGACGCCAGGGGCCGGGGAGCTGTTTTTT	CSVEETPGAGELFF
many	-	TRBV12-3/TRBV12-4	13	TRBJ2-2	TGTGCCAGCCGGAGTTGGGACACCGGGGAGCTGTTTTTT	CASRSWDTGELFF
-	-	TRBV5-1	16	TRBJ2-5	TGCGCCAGCAGCCACGGGACTTTAGTCGTACTGGAGACCCAGTACTTC	CASSHGTLVVLETQYF
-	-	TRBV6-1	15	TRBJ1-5	TGTGCCAGCAGTGCATACAGGGTTAGCAATCAGCCCCAGCATTTT	CASSAYRVSNQPQHF
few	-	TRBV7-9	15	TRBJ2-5	TGTGCCAGCAGCTTTTTCGACGGCTGGCAAGAGACCCAGTACTTC	CASSFFDGWQETQYF
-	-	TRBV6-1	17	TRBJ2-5	TGTGCCAGCAGTAATACCGGCGCCAACCAGCTAAAAGAGACCCAGTACTTC	CASSNTGANQLKETQYF
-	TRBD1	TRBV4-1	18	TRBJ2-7	TGCGCCAGCAGCCGGAGGATGGGGGGACAGGGGATCTCCTACGAGCAGTACTTC	CASSRRMGGQGISYEQYF
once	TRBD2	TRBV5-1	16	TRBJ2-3	TGCGCCAGCAGCTTGGATCCGGGAGGGGTCACAGATACGCAGTATTTT	CASSLDPGGVTDTQYF
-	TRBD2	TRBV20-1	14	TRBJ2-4	TGCAGTGCTAGACCGGGACTAGGTACAAACATTCAGTACTTC	CSARPGLGTNIQYF
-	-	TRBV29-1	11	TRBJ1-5	TGCAGCGTTGGGATCCAGCATCGTCAGCATTTT	CSVGIQHRQHF
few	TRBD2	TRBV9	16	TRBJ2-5	TGTGCCAGCAGCCCGAGGGGCGGGAGTCGACAAGAGACCCAGTACTTC	CASSPRGGSRQETQYF
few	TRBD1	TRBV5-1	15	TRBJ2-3	TGCGCCAGCAGCTTTTTACAGGGGAGCACAGATACGCAGTATTTT	CASSFLQGSTDTQYF
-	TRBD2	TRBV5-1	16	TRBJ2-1	TGCGCCAGCAGCAAGGGGACTAGCGGGAGGAGTAATGAGCAGTTCTTC	CASSKGTSGRSNEQFF
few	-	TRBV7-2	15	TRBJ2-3	TGTGCCAGCAGCCCCCGGACTACCCTCAAGGATACGCAGTATTTT	CASSPRTTLKDTQYF
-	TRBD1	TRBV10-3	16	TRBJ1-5	TGTGCCATCAGTGAATTCGGGAGACAGGGGGATCAGCCCCAGCATTTT	CAISEFGRQGDQPQHF
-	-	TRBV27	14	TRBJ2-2	TGTGCCAGCAGTTCACATGCGAACACCGGGGAGCTGTTTTTT	CASSSHANTGELFF
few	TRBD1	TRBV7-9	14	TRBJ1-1	TGTGCCAGCAGCTCCGGACAGGGGGAGACTGAAGCTTTCTTT	CASSSGQGETEAFF
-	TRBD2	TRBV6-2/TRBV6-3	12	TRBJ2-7	TGTGCCAGGATTAGCGGGAGCGCCGAGCAGTACTTC	CARISGSAEQYF
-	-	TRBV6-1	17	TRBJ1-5	TGTGCCAGCAGTGAAATTTTCGCGACAAGTAGCAATCAGCCCCAGCATTTT	CASSEIFATSSNQPQHF
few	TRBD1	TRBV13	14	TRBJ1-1	TGTGCCAGCAGCTTAGGCGGACAGGACACTGAAGCTTTCTTT	CASSLGGQDTEAFF
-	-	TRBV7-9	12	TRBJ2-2	TGTGCCAGCAGGACTCCAACCGGGGAGCTGTTTTTT	CASRTPTGELFF
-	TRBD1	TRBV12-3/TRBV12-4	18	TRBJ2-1	TGTGCCTTCAGTTTGTCGACGTTAACAGGGGAATTGAGGGATGAGCAGTTCTTC	CAFSLSTLTGELRDEQFF